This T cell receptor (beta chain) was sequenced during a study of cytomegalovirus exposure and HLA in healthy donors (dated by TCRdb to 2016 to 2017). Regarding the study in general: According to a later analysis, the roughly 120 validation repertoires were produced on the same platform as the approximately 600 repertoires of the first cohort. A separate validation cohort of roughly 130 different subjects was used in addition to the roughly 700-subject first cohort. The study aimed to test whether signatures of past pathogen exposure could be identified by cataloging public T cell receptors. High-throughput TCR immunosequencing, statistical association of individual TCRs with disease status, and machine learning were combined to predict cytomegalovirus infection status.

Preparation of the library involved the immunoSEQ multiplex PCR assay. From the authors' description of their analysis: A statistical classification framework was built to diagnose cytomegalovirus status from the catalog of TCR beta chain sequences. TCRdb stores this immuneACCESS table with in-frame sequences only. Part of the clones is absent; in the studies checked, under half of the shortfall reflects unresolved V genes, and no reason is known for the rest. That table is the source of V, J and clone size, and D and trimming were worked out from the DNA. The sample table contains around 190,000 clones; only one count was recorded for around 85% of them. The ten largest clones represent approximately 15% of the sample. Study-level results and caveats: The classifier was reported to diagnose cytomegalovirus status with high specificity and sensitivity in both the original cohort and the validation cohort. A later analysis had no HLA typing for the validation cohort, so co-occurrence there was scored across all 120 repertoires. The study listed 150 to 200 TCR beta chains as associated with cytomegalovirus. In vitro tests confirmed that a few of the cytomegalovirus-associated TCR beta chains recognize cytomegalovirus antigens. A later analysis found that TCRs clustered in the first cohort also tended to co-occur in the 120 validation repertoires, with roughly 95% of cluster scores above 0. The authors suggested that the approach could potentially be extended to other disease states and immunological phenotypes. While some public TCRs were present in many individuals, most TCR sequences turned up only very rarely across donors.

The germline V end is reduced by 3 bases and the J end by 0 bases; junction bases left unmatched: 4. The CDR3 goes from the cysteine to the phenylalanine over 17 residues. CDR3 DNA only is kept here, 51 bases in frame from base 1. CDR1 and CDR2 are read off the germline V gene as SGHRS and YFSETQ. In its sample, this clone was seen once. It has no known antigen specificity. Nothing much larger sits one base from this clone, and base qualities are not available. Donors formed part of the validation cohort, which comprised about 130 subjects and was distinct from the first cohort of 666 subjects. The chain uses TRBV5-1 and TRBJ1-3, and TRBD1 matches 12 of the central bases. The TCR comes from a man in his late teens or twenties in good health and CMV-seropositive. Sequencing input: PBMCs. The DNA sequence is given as TGCGCCAGCAGCTCGGGGACAGGGGGCGCCTCTGGAAACACCATATATTTT. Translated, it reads CASSSGTGGASGNTIYF. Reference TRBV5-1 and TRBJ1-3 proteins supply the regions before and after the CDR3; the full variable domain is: KAGVTQTPRYLIKTRGQQVTLSCSPISGHRSVSWYQQTPGQGLQFLFEYFSETQRNKGNFPGRFSGRQFSNSRSEMNVSTLELGDSALYLCASSSGTGGASGNTIYFGEGSWLTVV.